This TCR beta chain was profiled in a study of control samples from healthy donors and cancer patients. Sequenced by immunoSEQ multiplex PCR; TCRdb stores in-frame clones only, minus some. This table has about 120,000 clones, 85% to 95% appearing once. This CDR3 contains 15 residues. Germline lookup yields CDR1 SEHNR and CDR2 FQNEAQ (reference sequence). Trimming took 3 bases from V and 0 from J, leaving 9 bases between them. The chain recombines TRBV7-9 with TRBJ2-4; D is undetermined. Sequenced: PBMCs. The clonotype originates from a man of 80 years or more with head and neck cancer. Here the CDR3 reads CASSFGTLAKNIQYF. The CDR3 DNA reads TGTGCCAGCAGCTTTGGCACCCTAGCCAAAAACATTCAGTACTTC. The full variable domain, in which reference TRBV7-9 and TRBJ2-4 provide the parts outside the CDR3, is DTGVSQNPRHKITKRGQNVTFRCDPISEHNRLYWYRQTLGQGPEFLTYFQNEAQLEKSRLLSDRFSAERPKGSFSTLEIQRTEQGDSAMYLCASSFGTLAKNIQYFGAGTRLSVL.